These 27 T cell receptor beta chains share one sample of origin, sequenced in a study of OX40 agonist ivuxolimab in advanced cancers. Some clones are missing from TCRdb's copy, which holds only in-frame ones; the method was immunoSEQ multiplex PCR. The sample holds approximately 3,000 clones, around 72% seen once. Here the sequenced sample was CD4+ or CD8+ T cells sorted from blood, taken in a trial of the OX40 agonist ivuxolimab. These receptors all stem from an adult with an advanced solid tumor such as melanoma, head and neck, liver or kidney cancer.

This chain connects TRBV27 to TRBJ2-7; 7 bases align to TRBD1. Germline CDR1 and CDR2: MNHEY and SMNVEV (reference sequence). The V and J ends lost 6 bases and 3 bases, in that order; junction bases with no gene match: 8. The CDR3 totals 14 residues. The CDR3 loop reads CASSPGTAFYEQYF. CDR3 DNA sequence: TGTGCCAGCAGCCCCGGGACAGCCTTCTACGAGCAGTACTTC.

Regarding this clone: The same CDR3 can be traced to other DNA sequences in this sample. The gene calls are TRBV4-1 and TRBJ1-2; D is unresolved. The germline V gene has CDR1 MGHRA and CDR2 YSYEKL. V was shortened by 0 bases and J by 0 bases, with 5 bases between the two germline ends. This CDR3 has 14 residues. The CDR3 bases are TGCGCCAGCAGCCAAGAGTCCCCTAACTATGGCTACACCTTC. Translation: CASSQESPNYGYTF.

By share, this clone ranks as large (0.1 to 1%). The chain has TRBV25-1 and TRBJ1-1; D not certain. Germline values: CDR1 MGHDK, CDR2 SYGVNS. The length of the CDR3 is 11 residues. Trimming removed 4 bases from V and 9 bases from J, with 9 bases in between. The CDR3 loop is CASSGHNQAFF. In DNA form, the CDR3 reads TGTGCCAGCAGTGGCCACAACCAAGCTTTCTTT.

This chain connects TRBV28 to TRBJ2-5; perhaps D is TRBD1 or TRBD2 (5 bases each). CDR1 and CDR2 (germline): MDHEN, SYDVKM. The ends were cut back, 5 bases at V and 2 bases at J, with 9 bases in the middle. The CDR3 is made up of 13 amino acids. The CDR3 DNA is TGTGCCAGCAGTGGGGACCAACAAGAGACCCAGTACTTC. It yields the protein CASSGDQQETQYF.

V is TRBV6-1 and J is TRBJ2-1; no reliable D call. Germline V gene lookup returns CDR1 MNHNS and CDR2 SASEGT. The CDR3 consists of 15 residues. The V end was cut by 0 bases, the J end by 0 bases, with 6 bases between. The CDR3 reads CASSEALTSYNEQFF. The CDR3 nucleotides are TGTGCCAGCAGTGAAGCACTCACCTCCTACAATGAGCAGTTCTTC.

CDR3 loop: CASSLDRGRDTEAFF. CDR3 DNA sequence: TGTGCCAGCAGCTTAGATAGGGGAAGGGACACTGAAGCTTTCTTT. The rearrangement joins TRBV7-9 to TRBJ1-1; maybe TRBD1 (5 bases). This CDR3 spans 15 amino acids. Trimming took off 1 base at V and 3 bases at J, with 12 bases between the two ends. In germline, CDR1 is SEHNR, CDR2 FQNEAQ (reference sequence).

The genes are TRBV5-1 and TRBJ1-1; 7 positions match TRBD1. Germline CDR1 reads SGHRS; CDR2 reads YFSETQ. V lost 3 bases to trimming and J lost 4 bases; unmatched junction nucleotides: 9. The CDR3 has 15 residues. The CDR3 here is CASSWSGTETTEAFF. CDR3 bases: TGCGCCAGCAGCTGGTCAGGGACAGAGACCACTGAAGCTTTCTTT.

The chain combines TRBV7-8 with TRBJ2-1; tentatively, D is TRBD2 (6 bases). The germline gives CDR1 SGHVS, CDR2 FQNEAQ. V lost 0 bases and J lost 7, with 13 bases in between. CDR3 length equals 15 residues. As DNA, the CDR3 is TGTGCCAGCAGCTTAGCGGGGGGTATTATGAATGAGCAGTTCTTC. As protein: CASSLAGGIMNEQFF.

The rearrangement links TRBV29-1 to TRBJ2-3, with D hard to call. Germline-derived CDR1 and CDR2 are SQVTM and ANQGSEA. V was shortened by 7 bases and J by 0 bases, with 11 bases between the two germline ends. The CDR3 is made up of 13 amino acids. CDR3 loop: CSAALTSTDTQYF. The CDR3 DNA reads TGCAGCGCCGCCTTAACTAGCACAGATACGCAGTATTTT.

This clone appeared once. The chain carries TRBV7-9 and TRBJ2-3, with 8 bases that match TRBD2. V dropped 5 bases and J dropped 2; count of bases not matched to a gene: 9. From germline, CDR1 is SEHNR and CDR2 FQNEAQ (reference sequence). The CDR3 length is 16 residues. This CDR3 reads CASSGPGTRATDTQYF. In DNA, the CDR3 is TGTGCCAGCAGCGGACCCGGGACTAGGGCCACAGATACGCAGTATTTT.

This clone is labeled as large. This chain joins TRBV28 and TRBJ2-2, with D possibly being TRBD1 (5 bases). Germline V CDR1 and CDR2: MDHEN, SYDVKM. V was clipped by 6 bases and J by 1 base, with 9 bases between them. The CDR3 has 14 amino acids. In nucleotides, the CDR3 is TGTGCCAGCAGGTACAGGATGAACACCGGGGAGCTGTTTTTT. The encoded protein is CASRYRMNTGELFF.

The chain combines TRBV7-8 with TRBJ2-5, with TRBD1 matching over 10 bases. V was clipped by 7 bases and J by 4 bases; unmatched bases: 12. The CDR3 totals 16 residues. CDR1 SGHVS and CDR2 FQNEAQ come from the germline V gene. DNA of the CDR3: TGTGCCAGCACCTATACCCGGGACAGGGGAACAGAGACCCAGTACTTC. It codes for CASTYTRDRGTETQYF.

The chain has TRBV2 and TRBJ2-3, with unresolved D. Trimming took off 4 bases at V and 0 bases at J, with 11 bases between the two ends. The CDR3 length is 15 residues. The germline CDR1 and CDR2 sequences are SNHLY and FYNNEI. The CDR3 region is CASSGGTDSTDTQYF. DNA of the CDR3: TGTGCCAGCAGTGGGGGAACAGACAGCACAGATACGCAGTATTTT.

The chain has TRBV5-6 and TRBJ2-5, with D perhaps matching TRBD2 (5 bases). Trimming removed 4 bases from V and 7 bases from J, with 17 bases in between. The CDR3 spans 14 residues. Germline CDR1 reads SGHDT; CDR2 reads YYEEEE. CDR3 protein: CASSPAEAWGTQYF. The CDR3 bases are TGTGCCAGCAGCCCGGCGGAGGCTTGGGGGACCCAGTACTTC.

The V gene is TRBV28, the J gene TRBJ1-1; D unresolved. The germline V and J ends were trimmed by 2 bases and 4 bases, with 8 bases remaining between them. CDR3 length: 13 amino acids. Germline lookup yields CDR1 MDHEN and CDR2 SYDVKM. CDR3 residues: CASSLRVGTEAFF. The CDR3 coding sequence is TGTGCCAGCAGTTTAAGGGTCGGCACTGAAGCTTTCTTT.

This sequence joins TRBV7-9 and TRBJ1-6; tentatively, D is TRBD1 (6 bases). The CDR3 length is 17 residues. Germline V gene sequence: CDR1 SEHNR, CDR2 FQNEAQ (reference sequence). V was trimmed by 4 bases and J by 6 bases, leaving 19 bases between them. CDR3 bases: TGTGCCAGCAGCTCAACCCTAGGGGGACTGCTTAATTCACCCCTCCACTTT. Translated: CASSSTLGGLLNSPLHF.

The V and J genes are TRBV19 and TRBJ2-5; possible D gene TRBD1, 6 bases. The V end lost 4 bases, the J end lost 0 bases, and 15 bases lay between the germline ends. This CDR3 has 16 residues. Germline V gene data show CDR1 as LNHDA and CDR2 as SQIVND (reference sequence). The CDR3: CASSTLDRGYQETQYF. The CDR3 DNA follows: TGTGCCAGTAGTACCCTGGACAGAGGATACCAAGAGACCCAGTACTTC.

This clone was seen only a few times. The chain recombines TRBV19 with TRBJ2-7, with 7 bases aligning to TRBD1. CDR1 and CDR2 (germline): LNHDA, SQIVND (reference sequence). CDR3 length equals 12 residues. The V gene end was trimmed by 7 bases and the J gene end by 6 bases; junction bases not matched to a gene: 6. The CDR3, as DNA: TGTGCCAGTAAAACAGGGGTAAGCGAGCAGTACTTC. It codes for CASKTGVSEQYF.

This clone was found a few times. The gene calls are TRBV5-4 and TRBJ2-5; the match to TRBD1 covers 10 bases. The better agreement between TRBJ2-7 and the DNA end casts doubt on the J call. There are 13 residues in the CDR3. Germline V gene sequence: CDR1 SGHNT, CDR2 YYREEE (reference sequence). The CDR3 DNA reads TGTGCCAGCACCGGGACAGGGGCCTACGAGCAGTACTTC. It encodes CASTGTGAYEQYF.

The genes are TRBV7-2 and TRBJ2-3; 11 bases fit TRBD2. V was clipped by 10 bases and J by 2 bases; unmatched bases: 2. Germline CDR1 SGHTA, CDR2 FQGNSA. This CDR3 spans 13 amino acids. The CDR3, as DNA: TGTGCCAAGACTAGCGGGAACACAGATACGCAGTATTTT. This translates into CAKTSGNTDTQYF.

V is TRBV2 and J is TRBJ2-7; perhaps TRBD1 as D (5 bases). The CDR3 is 14 amino acids. The V and J ends lost 7 bases and 3 bases respectively, with 16 bases between them. Germline values: CDR1 SNHLY, CDR2 FYNNEI. In nucleotides, the CDR3 is TGTGCCAGCACAGGGTTAGTGCTTGGCTACGAGCAGTACTTC. Residues: CASTGLVLGYEQYF.

This clone occurred once. The rearrangement uses TRBV4-2 and TRBJ2-5; 10 positions match TRBD2. Germline V lookup: CDR1 LGHNA, CDR2 YNFKEQ. CDR3 length equals 16 residues. The ends lost 0 bases at V and 6 bases at J; junction bases unmatched: 7. Here the CDR3 DNA reads TGTGCCAGCAGCCAAGATGAACTAGCGGGAAGGCAGACCCAGTACTTC. It translates to CASSQDELAGRQTQYF.

The V call is TRBV2, the J call TRBJ1-2; D is undetermined. The germline V gene has CDR1 SNHLY and CDR2 FYNNEI. The V and J ends lost 4 bases and 2 bases respectively, with 8 bases between them. The CDR3 has 13 amino acids. In DNA, the CDR3 is TGTGCCAGCAGTGTGTGGGAAAACTATGGCTACACCTTC. Translated, it gives CASSVWENYGYTF.

The gene calls are TRBV5-1 and TRBJ2-7; 10 positions agree with TRBD1. Germline CDR1 is SGHRS and CDR2 is YFSETQ. Losses at the gene ends were 4 bases for V and 7 bases for J; bases not matched to a gene: 5. The CDR3 contains 13 residues. The CDR3 is CASSQGQGWEQYF. The CDR3 region has the DNA TGCGCCAGCAGCCAGGGACAGGGGTGGGAGCAGTACTTC.

The gene calls are TRBV5-1 and TRBJ1-5; weak D call: TRBD1 (6 bases). The V end was cut by 4 bases, the J end by 5 bases, with 10 bases between. Per the germline V gene, CDR1 is SGHRS and CDR2 is YFSETQ. The CDR3 is 13 amino acids. The CDR3 here is CASSLTGYQPQHF. Written as DNA, the CDR3 is TGCGCCAGCAGCCTCACAGGGTATCAGCCCCAGCATTTT. Supplemented by reference TRBV5-1 and TRBJ1-5, the full variable domain reads KAGVTQTPRYLIKTRGQQVTLSCSPISGHRSVSWYQQTPGQGLQFLFEYFSETQRNKGNFPGRFSGRQFSNSRSEMNVSTLELGDSALYLCASSLTGYQPQHFGDGTRLSIL.

This chain links TRBV28 with TRBJ2-1, with D maybe TRBD2 (6 bases). Germline CDR1 MDHEN, CDR2 SYDVKM. The V end was cut by 4 bases, the J end by 9 bases, with 7 bases between. This CDR3 has 11 amino acids. The CDR3 loop is CASSSGLEQFF. CDR3 nucleotide sequence: TGTGCCAGCAGTTCGGGACTTGAGCAGTTCTTC.

The V and J genes are TRBV4-1 and TRBJ2-3; 11 nucleotides match TRBD2. Unmatched junction bases numbered 8, after V lost 1 base and J lost 2 bases. This CDR3 has 18 amino acids. CDR1 and CDR2 (germline): MGHRA, YSYEKL. The CDR3 nucleotides are TGCGCCAGCAGCCAAGCTAGGACTAGCGGGTCTTACACAGATACGCAGTATTTT. It is translated as CASSQARTSGSYTDTQYF.